This passage covers 2 T cell receptor beta chains from one sample sequenced in a study of T cell repertoires in aging, cancer and after chemotherapy (dated by TCRdb to the late 2010s). Sequenced on an Illumina MiSeq. Rearranged TRB sequences spanning V, D and J segments were amplified by multiplex touch-down PCR using a mixed TRB-A/B primer pool. TCRdb applied fastp at Q25 and MiXCR to the public reads, then kept only in-frame beta chains. Each CDR3 protein appears once, grouped with its most common genes and DNA. The sample table contains roughly 2,700 distinct CDR3 sequences; only one count was recorded for approximately 25% of them. 10% to 12% of the sample belongs to the ten largest clones. Instead of sorted cells or RNA, genomic DNA extracted from peripheral blood served as the source for amplifying TCR beta rearrangements. The sequenced sample was blood. The origin of the receptors is a human donor with a solid tumor.

This clonotype is termed medium-sized. The chain is built from TRBV5-1 and TRBJ2-3, with D tentatively TRBD2 (6 bases). This CDR3 contains 16 residues. In germline, CDR1 is SGHRS, CDR2 YFSETQ. V lost 4 bases to trimming and J lost 2 bases, with 17 bases between them. The CDR3 sequence: CASSGIGGLLTDTQYF. CDR3 nucleotide sequence: TGCGCCAGCAGCGGAATAGGAGGGCTCCTCACAGATACGCAGTATTTT.

This clonotype has only a few counts. V usage is TRBV4-1 and J usage is TRBJ1-3, with 9 bases aligning to TRBD1. With 7 bases clipped from V and 2 bases from J, the junction kept 9 bases outside the gene matches. Per germline, CDR1 MGHRA and CDR2 YSYEKL. The CDR3 has 16 amino acids. The CDR3 nucleotides are TGCGCCAGCACACCTGACCGGGACAGGGCTGGAAACACCATATATTTT. Its protein product is CASTPDRDRAGNTIYF.